Below are 8 T cell receptor beta chains sequenced from a single sample in a study of T cells in Graves' hyperthyroidism and ophthalmopathy. Template material for amplifying TCR beta CDR3 regions consisted of RNA transcripts. The HTBI primer set was used in a first-round RT-PCR of the TCR CDR3. TCRdb fed the multiplex PCR reads into MiXCR, producing one record per CDR3 protein. The data contain 530,000 or so distinct CDR3 sequences, about 43% of them seen just once; the ten biggest clones take up 7.5% to 8.5%. Sequenced: peripheral blood or thyroid tissue (not recorded which). Every receptor here comes from a woman aged 18-29 years with Graves' hyperthyroidism.

This clonotype was observed once. The chain links TRBV19 to TRBJ1-1; 10 positions agree with TRBD1. The CDR3 has 14 amino acids. Germline loops: CDR1 LNHDA, CDR2 SQIVND (reference sequence). J lost 7 bases, V lost 9 bases, and 11 bases had no gene match. Written as DNA, the CDR3 is TGTGCCAGCTCCGGGACAGGGGAAATTGGTGAAGCTTTCTTT. Amino acids: CASSGTGEIGEAFF.

This clonotype was observed a handful of times. The genes are TRBV10-3 and TRBJ2-7, with 11 bases matching TRBD2. CDR3 length: 15 residues. V lost 10 bases, J lost 7 bases, and 15 bases stayed unmatched. The V gene's germline CDR1 is ENHRY and CDR2 SYGVKD. The CDR3 spells CATTPAASGGTEQYF. CDR3 DNA sequence: TGTGCCACCACCCCTGCGGCTAGCGGGGGGACGGAGCAGTACTTC.

At least ten counts were recorded for this clonotype. The CDR3 nucleotides read TGTGCCAGCAGCCTGCGAAGCGGATCAGCTTTCTTT. This sequence encodes CASSLRSGSAFF. This chain uses TRBV11-1 with TRBJ1-1; D is unresolved. The germline V and J ends were trimmed by 5 bases and 10 bases, with 14 bases remaining between them. This CDR3 is 12 amino acids long. Looked up from germline, CDR1 is SGHAT and CDR2 is FQDESV (reference sequence).

This chain connects TRBV10-3 to TRBJ1-6; 7 bases match TRBD1. Germline CDR1 is ENHRY and CDR2 is SYGVKD. The V and J ends lost 10 bases and 9 bases, in that order; junction bases with no gene match: 6. The CDR3 is 12 residues long. CDR3 bases: TGTGCCACCACCACAGGGGTTTCACCCCTCCACTTT. It is translated as CATTTGVSPLHF.

Ten or more counts support this clonotype. This chain joins TRBV6-6 and TRBJ1-5; D is ambiguous. Deletions cut 2 bases from V and 10 bases from J, with 15 bases between. The CDR3 runs 14 residues. The germline V gene has CDR1 MNHNY and CDR2 SVGAGI (reference sequence). The CDR3 sequence is CASSYSLQVRPQHF. Here the CDR3 DNA reads TGTGCCAGCAGTTACAGTCTGCAGGTCAGACCCCAGCATTTT.

The genes are TRBV2 and TRBJ1-6, with 10 bases aligning to TRBD1. With 4 bases clipped from V and 8 bases from J, the junction kept 5 bases outside the gene matches. Per the germline V gene, CDR1 is SNHLY and CDR2 is FYNNEI. There are 15 residues in the CDR3. CDR3 bases: TGTGCCAGCAGTGGAATCGGGACAGGGGATTCACCCCTCCACTTT. Amino acid sequence: CASSGIGTGDSPLHF.

In this sample, this clonotype turned up many times. The rearrangement links TRBV7-9 to TRBJ2-5; unclear D gene. Deletions cut 2 bases from V and 5 bases from J, with 3 bases between. Germline CDR1 and CDR2: SEHNR and FQNEAQ (reference sequence). The CDR3 length is 11 residues. The CDR3 nucleotides are TGTGCCAGCAGCTTATGGGAGACCCAGTACTTC. It is translated as CASSLWETQYF.

About this clonotype: The junction departs from the called germline gene at one end, perhaps through a read error. The chain employs TRBV7-9 and TRBJ2-7, with no clear D. The CDR3 runs 13 residues. The V gene's germline CDR1 is SEHNR and CDR2 FQNEAQ (reference sequence). The DNA for the CDR3 is TGCGCCAGCAGCCCAGGCGAAACCTGCGAGCAGTACTTC. This translates into CASSPGETCEQYF.